The 5 T cell receptor beta chains listed next were all sequenced from one sample in a study of blood T cell repertoires in COVID-19. Profiling relied on immunoSEQ multiplex PCR, and the TCRdb table lists in-frame clones only, not all of them. The table shows approximately 400,000 clones, with around 87% occurring only once. The sequencing input was PBMCs or T cells enriched from blood (not recorded which). All receptors come from a man aged 30-40 years who had recovered from COVID-19.

This rearrangement joins TRBV9 to TRBJ2-3, with a possible D match to TRBD2 (7 bases). V lost 4 bases to trimming and J lost 0 bases, with 18 bases between them. Germline-derived CDR1 and CDR2 are SGDLS and YYNGEE. The CDR3 extends over 17 amino acids. CDR3 sequence reads: CASSPPEGGTSTDTQYF. For the CDR3, the DNA is TGTGCCAGCAGCCCACCAGAGGGGGGGACTAGCACAGATACGCAGTATTTT.

The chain joins TRBV4-1 to TRBJ1-4, with D uncertain. Per the germline V gene, CDR1 is MGHRA and CDR2 is YSYEKL. The CDR3 is 15 amino acids. V was clipped by 0 bases and J by 5 bases, with 10 bases between them. Here the CDR3 reads CASSQDSQWNEKLFF. CDR3 DNA: TGCGCCAGCAGCCAAGATTCACAGTGGAATGAAAAACTGTTTTTT.

This clone was picked up one time. The chain couples TRBV3-1 (or the pseudogene TRBV3-2) to TRBJ1-4, with a weak D call TRBD1 (5 bases). This CDR3 spans 13 amino acids. Trimming cost V 2 bases and J 12 bases, with 13 bases left between them. The V gene's germline CDR1 is LGHDT and CDR2 YNNKEL (reference sequence). Here the CDR3 reads CASSQRGGVELFF. The CDR3 DNA is TGTGCCAGCAGCCAACGGGGGGGAGTGGAACTGTTTTTT.

The V call is TRBV7-8, the J call TRBJ2-7; perhaps TRBD1 as D (5 bases). Looked up from germline, CDR1 is SGHVS and CDR2 is FQNEAQ. V lost 5 bases and J lost 2, with 13 bases in between. The length of the CDR3 is 14 residues. The CDR3 DNA reads TGTGCCAGCAGCCCAGGGATAGTTACCTACGAGCAGTACTTC. Translated: CASSPGIVTYEQYF.

This chain links TRBV19 with TRBJ2-5, with a weak D call TRBD2 (6 bases). CDR1 and CDR2 from the germline V gene are LNHDA and SQIVND (reference sequence). V lost 2 bases, J lost 4 bases, and 14 bases lay in between. CDR3 length: 15 residues. The CDR3 spells CASSIIGGGVETQYF. DNA for the CDR3: TGTGCCAGTAGTATAATAGGCGGCGGGGTAGAGACCCAGTACTTC. The full variable domain, with the rest looked up from reference TRBV19 and TRBJ2-5, is DGGITQSPKYLFRKEGQNVTLSCEQNLNHDAMYWYRQDPGQGLRLIYYSQIVNDFQKGDIAEGYSVSREKKESFPLTVTSAQKNPTAFYLCASSIIGGGVETQYFGPGTRLLVL.